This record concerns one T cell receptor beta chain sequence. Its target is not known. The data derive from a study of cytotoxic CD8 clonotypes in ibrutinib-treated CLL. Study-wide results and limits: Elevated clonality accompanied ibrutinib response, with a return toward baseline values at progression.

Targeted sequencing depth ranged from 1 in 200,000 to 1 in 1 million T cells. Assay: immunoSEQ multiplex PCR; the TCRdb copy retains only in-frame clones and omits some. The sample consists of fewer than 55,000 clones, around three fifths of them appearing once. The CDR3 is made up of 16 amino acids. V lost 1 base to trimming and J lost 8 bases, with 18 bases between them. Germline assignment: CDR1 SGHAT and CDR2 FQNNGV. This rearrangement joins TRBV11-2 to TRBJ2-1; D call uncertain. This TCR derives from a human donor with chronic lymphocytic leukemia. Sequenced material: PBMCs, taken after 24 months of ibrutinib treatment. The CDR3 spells CASSLASRPKKDEQFF. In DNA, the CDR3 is TGTGCCAGCAGCTTAGCTAGTCGACCGAAAAAAGATGAGCAGTTCTTC.